These 32 T cell receptor beta chains were all obtained from the same sample, sequenced in a study of T cell responses to AZD1222 COVID-19 vaccine. Sequencing was performed with immunoSEQ multiplex PCR; in TCRdb, only in-frame clones are kept and a portion is missing. The sample consists of 150,000 or so clones, 80% to 95% of them appearing once. The source material was peripheral blood, sampled on day 0 of AZD1222 vaccination. The receptors originated from an adult in good health.

This chain joins TRBV18 and TRBJ2-6; D uncertain. Trimming stripped 0 bases from V and 3 bases from J, with 9 bases between. Germline V gene sequence: CDR1 KGHSH, CDR2 LQKENI. The CDR3 is 16 residues long. The CDR3: CASSPPSVRGANVLTF. The DNA for the CDR3 is TGTGCCAGCTCACCACCATCTGTTCGTGGGGCCAACGTCCTGACTTTC.

The chain combines TRBV2 with TRBJ1-6, with TRBD1 identical over 7 bases. Germline assignment: CDR1 SNHLY and CDR2 FYNNEI. The V segment lost 7 bases and the J segment 5 bases; nucleotides outside the gene matches: 11. The CDR3 consists of 16 residues. DNA for the CDR3: TGTGCCAGCAATTCGATAACCGGGACAGATAATTCACCCCTCCACTTT. Translating it yields CASNSITGTDNSPLHF. The full variable domain, in which reference TRBV2 and TRBJ1-6 provide the parts outside the CDR3, is EPEVTQTPSHQVTQMGQEVILRCVPISNHLYFYWYRQILGQKVEFLVSFYNNEISEKSEIFDDQFSVERPDGSNFTLKIRSTKLEDSAMYFCASNSITGTDNSPLHFGNGTRLTVT.

The chain employs TRBV29-1 and TRBJ2-1; D may be TRBD1 (6 bases). CDR1 SQVTM and CDR2 ANQGSEA come from the germline V gene. CDR3 length equals 13 residues. V was shortened by 5 bases and J by 3 bases, with 11 bases between the two germline ends. CDR3 sequence reads: CSVPRTDYNEQFF. The CDR3 DNA is TGCAGCGTTCCCCGGACAGACTACAATGAGCAGTTCTTC.

This chain links TRBV19 with TRBJ1-5; a weak D match, TRBD1 (6 bases). The CDR3 has 14 amino acids. Trimming removed 1 base from V and 6 bases from J, with 10 bases in between. CDR1 is LNHDA, CDR2 SQIVND, per germline (reference sequence). As DNA, the CDR3 is TGTGCCAGTAGTATAGGAACAGGGTTTCAGCCCCAGCATTTT. Protein: CASSIGTGFQPQHF.

The chain has TRBV3-1 (or the pseudogene TRBV3-2) and TRBJ1-5; D not certain. With 0 bases removed from V and 4 bases from J, the gap between germline ends came to 7 bases. Germline V gene sequence: CDR1 LGHDT, CDR2 YNNKEL (reference sequence). This CDR3 comprises 14 residues. The CDR3 sequence: CASSQDWQNQPQHF. The DNA of the CDR3 is TGTGCCAGCAGCCAAGATTGGCAAAATCAGCCCCAGCATTTT.

The rearrangement uses TRBV6-5 and TRBJ2-7, with D unresolved. The CDR3 sequence is 13 residues long. The V gene's germline CDR1 is MNHEY and CDR2 SVGAGI. V lost 8 bases, J lost 2 bases, and 13 bases lay in between. In DNA, the CDR3 is TGTGCCAGCTCCCACATGGGCCCCTACGAGCAGTACTTC. Protein sequence: CASSHMGPYEQYF.

The V and J genes are TRBV7-9 and TRBJ2-7; TRBD2 agrees at 7 bases. The junction had 10 bases not matched to a gene; V was cut back by 3 bases and J by 2 bases. Germline CDR1 reads SEHNR; CDR2 reads FQNEAQ (reference sequence). The CDR3 has 16 amino acids. CDR3 protein: CASSLAGRGGPYEQYF. The CDR3 DNA reads TGTGCCAGCAGCTTGGCGGGGAGGGGAGGTCCCTACGAGCAGTACTTC.

The chain employs TRBV2 and TRBJ2-1; the match to TRBD1 covers 8 bases. CDR1 is SNHLY, CDR2 FYNNEI, per germline. This CDR3 is 15 amino acids long. V dropped 2 bases and J dropped 2; count of bases not matched to a gene: 2. The CDR3 nucleotides read TGTGCCAGCAGTGAATCACAGGGGGCCTACAATGAGCAGTTCTTC. Amino acid sequence: CASSESQGAYNEQFF.

The chain has TRBV6-6 and TRBJ1-2, with 9 bases that match TRBD1. Trimming removed 8 bases from V and 4 bases from J; junction bases left unmatched: 8. Per the germline V gene, CDR1 is MNHNY and CDR2 is SVGAGI (reference sequence). The CDR3 consists of 14 residues. CDR3 bases: TGTGCCAGCTTTCCGGGACAGGGACTCTATGGCTACACCTTC. Translating it yields CASFPGQGLYGYTF.

A few counts support this clone. This sequence joins TRBV12-3 or TRBV12-4 and TRBJ1-1; a possible D gene is TRBD1 (6 bases). The CDR3 is made up of 13 amino acids. The V end was cut by 6 bases, the J end by 2 bases, with 10 bases between. CDR3 sequence (DNA): TGTGCCAGCAGCGGACAGTTAAACACTGAAGCTTTCTTT. It specifies CASSGQLNTEAFF.

The chain is built from TRBV11-3 and TRBJ2-3, with D unresolved. V lost 1 base and J 0 bases, leaving 11 bases between the germline ends. This CDR3 contains 16 residues. CDR1 is SGHNT, CDR2 YENEEA, per germline. The DNA of the CDR3 is TGTGCCAGCAGCTTAGGTACCCTGGCCAGCACAGATACGCAGTATTTT. The encoded protein is CASSLGTLASTDTQYF. Supplemented by reference TRBV11-3 and TRBJ2-3, the full variable domain reads EAGVVQSPRYKIIEKKQPVAFWCNPISGHNTLYWYLQNLGQGPELLIRYENEEAVDDSQLPKDRFSAERLKGVDSTLKIQPAELGDSAVYLCASSLGTLASTDTQYFGPGTRLTVL.

V and J are TRBV21-1 and TRBJ2-1; the D call TRBD1 from the table was never checked on the DNA. TRBV21-1 is tagged as a pseudogene. The CDR3 is 16 amino acids. CDR3 sequence reads: CASSNLRDSPYNEQFF. The CDR3 nucleotides read TGTGCCAGCAGCAATTTGAGGGACAGCCCCTACAATGAGCAGTTCTTC.

The V gene is TRBV6-6, the J gene TRBJ2-7; tentatively, D is TRBD1 (6 bases). Germline V CDR1 and CDR2: MNHNY, SVGAGI (reference sequence). The CDR3 is 16 residues long. Deletions cut 7 bases from V and 0 bases from J, with 19 bases between. Here the CDR3 reads CASTVDRPLLSYEQYF. The DNA for the CDR3 is TGTGCCAGCACCGTCGACAGGCCTTTACTCTCCTACGAGCAGTACTTC.

This clone has only a few counts. CDR3 sequence reads: CASGENYGYTF. The CDR3 DNA reads as TGCGCCAGCGGGGAGAACTATGGCTACACCTTC. This chain connects TRBV5-1 to TRBJ1-2; no definite D call. The length of the CDR3 is 11 residues. Germline CDR1 and CDR2: SGHRS and YFSETQ. V was pared by 7 bases and J by 2 bases, with 6 bases between.

The J gene is TRBJ1-4, the V gene TRBV18, with D possibly matching TRBD1 (5 bases). The length of the CDR3 is 15 residues. The V end was cut by 0 bases, the J end by 13 bases, with 18 bases between. The V gene's germline CDR1 is KGHSH and CDR2 LQKENI. The CDR3 DNA follows: TGTGCCAGCTCACCACCGCAAGTCTTACAGGAACGACTGTTTTTT. Translated: CASSPPQVLQERLFF.

For the CDR3, the DNA is TGTGCCAGTAGGGAGCGGGGGAGCACAGATACGCAGTATTTT. It is translated as CASRERGSTDTQYF. The J gene is TRBJ2-3, the V gene TRBV19; 8 nucleotides align to TRBD2. Germline CDR1 reads LNHDA; CDR2 reads SQIVND (reference sequence). With V trimmed by 6 bases and J by 0 bases, 2 bases remained unmatched. The CDR3 runs to 14 residues.

The V gene is TRBV6-5, the J gene TRBJ2-7; 8 bases agree with TRBD1. The CDR3 contains 15 residues. Trimming cost V 6 bases and J 2 bases; bases outside gene matches: 9. Germline V gene lookup returns CDR1 MNHEY and CDR2 SVGAGI. CDR3 in amino acids: CASSSSPTGAYEQYF. CDR3 DNA: TGTGCCAGCAGCTCCTCACCGACAGGGGCCTACGAGCAGTACTTC.

The chain joins TRBV10-3 to TRBJ2-2, with 7 bases aligning to TRBD1. CDR1 is ENHRY and CDR2 is SYGVKD in the germline V gene. The CDR3 covers 14 residues. Trimming at V came to 7 bases and at J to 1 base, leaving 3 bases not matched to a gene. CDR3 bases: TGTGCCATCACCGGGACAGTGAACACCGGGGAGCTGTTTTTT. Translated, it gives CAITGTVNTGELFF.

The chain combines TRBV7-6 with TRBJ2-1; D call uncertain. The CDR3 runs to 14 residues. CDR1 and CDR2 from the germline V gene are SGHVS and FNYEAQ. Trimming took 6 bases from V and 8 from J, leaving 17 bases between them. CDR3 DNA: TGTGCCAGCAGGCCCGGACGGGTAGGCGATGAGCAGTTCTTC. Translating it yields CASRPGRVGDEQFF.

This chain uses TRBV5-5 with TRBJ2-3, with 8 bases identical to TRBD1. Germline CDR1 is SGHKS and CDR2 is YYEKEE (reference sequence). V shed 3 bases, J shed 2 bases, and the junction held 2 bases outside the gene matches. This CDR3 region has 14 residues. CDR3 DNA sequence: TGTGCCAGCAGCTGGGGACAGGTCACAGATACGCAGTATTTT. Amino acids: CASSWGQVTDTQYF. The whole variable domain, filled in from reference TRBV5-5 and TRBJ2-3, reads DAGVTQSPTHLIKTRGQQVTLRCSPISGHKSVSWYQQVLGQGPQFIFQYYEKEERGRGNFPDRFSARQFPNYSSELNVNALLLGDSALYLCASSWGQVTDTQYFGPGTRLTVL.

The DNA of the CDR3 is TGTGCCAGCAGACCCGGACAGGGGAGGCAAGAGACCCAGTACTTC. Amino acid sequence: CASRPGQGRQETQYF. The rearrangement links TRBV6-5 to TRBJ2-5, with 9 bases that match TRBD1. Trimming removed 6 bases from V and 2 bases from J; junction bases left unmatched: 7. Germline loops: CDR1 MNHEY, CDR2 SVGAGI. The CDR3 is made up of 15 amino acids.

This chain uses TRBV4-1 with TRBJ2-5; weak D call: TRBD2 (8 bases). The ends were cut back, 3 bases at V and 5 bases at J, with 22 bases in the middle. There are 17 residues in the CDR3. Germline lookup yields CDR1 MGHRA and CDR2 YSYEKL. CDR3 DNA: TGCGCCAGCAGCCAGCAGGGACTAGTCGCAGGGGGGGAGACCCAGTACTTC. Amino acid sequence: CASSQQGLVAGGETQYF.

This clone has only one observation. The chain couples TRBV5-1 to TRBJ2-7; 8 bases line up with TRBD1. The CDR3 sequence is 11 residues long. V lost 7 bases to trimming and J lost 6 bases; unmatched junction nucleotides: 3. Germline V gene lookup returns CDR1 SGHRS and CDR2 YFSETQ. CDR3 residues: CASETGGEQYF. The CDR3 DNA reads as TGCGCCAGCGAAACAGGGGGCGAGCAGTACTTC.

This rearrangement joins TRBV3-1 (or the pseudogene TRBV3-2) to TRBJ1-2, with TRBD1 matching over 8 bases. Trimming cost V 0 bases and J 9 bases; bases outside gene matches: 9. This CDR3 spans 15 amino acids. CDR1 is LGHDT and CDR2 is YNNKEL in the germline V gene (reference sequence). CDR3 DNA: TGTGCCAGCAGCCAAGATGGAGCAGGGGGCCGTCGCTACACCTTC. As protein: CASSQDGAGGRRYTF.

J is TRBJ1-2 and V is TRBV6-5, with D possibly matching TRBD1 (6 bases). The V gene's germline CDR1 is MNHEY and CDR2 SVGAGI. The length of the CDR3 is 14 residues. Trimming stripped 6 bases from V and 1 base from J, with 12 bases between. The CDR3 DNA reads as TGTGCCAGCAGATTACTACAGGGTAACTATGGCTACACCTTC. Amino acid sequence: CASRLLQGNYGYTF.

The chain combines TRBV20-1 with TRBJ2-1; 8 nucleotides line up with TRBD1. The CDR3 has 15 residues. J was trimmed by 5 bases and V by 3 bases; bases with no gene match: 9. In germline, CDR1 is DFQATT, CDR2 SNEGSKA (reference sequence). CDR3 region: CSASVQGVVNNEQFF. Written as DNA, the CDR3 is TGCAGTGCTAGTGTACAGGGGGTTGTCAACAATGAGCAGTTCTTC.

This chain joins TRBV6-5 and TRBJ2-7; D is perhaps TRBD1 or TRBD2 (6 bases each). In germline, CDR1 is MNHEY, CDR2 SVGAGI. This CDR3 is 14 amino acids long. The V end lost 5 bases, the J end lost 3 bases, and 14 bases lay between the germline ends. As DNA, the CDR3 is TGTGCCAGCAGTCCGGGGGCAGAAATCTACGAGCAGTACTTC. Protein product: CASSPGAEIYEQYF.

This chain uses TRBV28 with TRBJ2-4; tentative D call: TRBD1 (6 bases). Trimming left V 5 bases short and J 2 bases short, with 13 bases between. Germline loops: CDR1 MDHEN, CDR2 SYDVKM. This CDR3 has 15 amino acids. Here the CDR3 DNA reads TGTGCCAGCAGTATACAACAGGGATCCAAAAACATTCAGTACTTC. Amino acids: CASSIQQGSKNIQYF.

This chain joins TRBV27 and TRBJ1-1; tentatively, D is TRBD1 (5 bases). This CDR3 is 14 amino acids long. With 5 bases removed from V and 0 bases from J, the gap between germline ends came to 10 bases. Germline V gene data show CDR1 as MNHEY and CDR2 as SMNVEV (reference sequence). The CDR3 DNA reads as TGTGCCAGCAGTCCCCCAGGGTTGAACACTGAAGCTTTCTTT. This sequence encodes CASSPPGLNTEAFF.

The rearrangement joins TRBV15 to TRBJ2-5, with TRBD1 identical over 7 bases. Germline V gene data show CDR1 as LNHNV and CDR2 as YYDKDF (reference sequence). J gave up 5 bases and V 5 bases, and 8 bases lay outside the gene matches. The CDR3 totals 14 residues. In nucleotides, the CDR3 is TGTGCCACCAGCTCGACAGGGCGCTTTGAGACCCAGTACTTC. Protein: CATSSTGRFETQYF.

The chain couples TRBV7-6 to TRBJ2-7; D might be TRBD2 (7 bases). The germline CDR1 and CDR2 sequences are SGHVS and FNYEAQ. This CDR3 has 16 amino acids. Between the trimmed V and J ends, which lost 1 base and 0 bases, there was a span of 13 bases. The CDR3 coding sequence is TGTGCCAGCAGCTTAGAGGGGGGGCGATCCTCCTACGAGCAGTACTTC. This translates into CASSLEGGRSSYEQYF.

The V gene is TRBV19, the J gene TRBJ1-1; D possibly corresponds to TRBD1 (6 bases). V was clipped by 6 bases and J by 3 bases, with 17 bases between them. CDR3 size: 15 residues. The germline V gene has CDR1 LNHDA and CDR2 SQIVND (reference sequence). CDR3 region: CASRLPGAGDTEAFF. The CDR3 coding sequence is TGTGCCAGTAGATTACCAGGGGCTGGGGACACTGAAGCTTTCTTT.